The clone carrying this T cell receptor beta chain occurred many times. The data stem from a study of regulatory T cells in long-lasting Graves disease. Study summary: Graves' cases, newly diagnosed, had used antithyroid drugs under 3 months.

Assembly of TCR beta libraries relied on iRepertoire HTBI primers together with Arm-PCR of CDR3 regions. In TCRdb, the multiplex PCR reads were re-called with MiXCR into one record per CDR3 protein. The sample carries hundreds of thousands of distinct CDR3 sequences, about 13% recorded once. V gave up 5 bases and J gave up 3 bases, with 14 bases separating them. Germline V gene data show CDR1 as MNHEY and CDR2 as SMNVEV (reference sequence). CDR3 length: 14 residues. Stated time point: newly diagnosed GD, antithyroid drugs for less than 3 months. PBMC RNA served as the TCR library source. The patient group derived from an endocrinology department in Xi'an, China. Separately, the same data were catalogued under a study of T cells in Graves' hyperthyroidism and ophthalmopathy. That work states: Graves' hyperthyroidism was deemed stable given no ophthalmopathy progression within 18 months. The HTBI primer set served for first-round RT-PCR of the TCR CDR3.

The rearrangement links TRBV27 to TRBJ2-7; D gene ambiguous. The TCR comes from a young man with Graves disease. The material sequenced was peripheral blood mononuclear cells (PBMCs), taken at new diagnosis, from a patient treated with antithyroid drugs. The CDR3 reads CASSPSGPYYEQYF. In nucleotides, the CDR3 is TGTGCCAGCAGTCCCTCAGGCCCTTACTACGAGCAGTACTTC.